Listed below are T cell receptor beta chains from one sample, sequenced in a study of blood T cell repertoires in COVID-19. TCRdb's table, derived via immunoSEQ multiplex PCR, lists solely in-frame clones and lacks some. This sample has some 400,000 clones, with roughly 86% found just once. Sequencing input: peripheral blood. The receptors derive from a human donor with acute or convalescent COVID-19. The donor label of this sample is uncertain. Each CDR3 is given with its conserved first and last residue. D genes are given only for firm matches. Clone size, where shown, is once, few, many, or a class for clones that have expanded.

D gene,J gene,V gene,clone size,CDR3 DNA,CDR3 protein
-,TRBJ1-4,TRBV6-5,-,TGTGCCAGCACCTACAGATCGGTTAATGAAAAACTGTTTTTT,CASTYRSVNEKLFF
TRBD1,TRBJ1-5,TRBV2,-,TGTGCCAGCATTCCGGACAGGGCGTCTCAGCCCCAGCATTTT,CASIPDRASQPQHF
TRBD2,TRBJ2-3,TRBV19,-,TGTGCCAGTAGTATAGTGCAGCGGGGGGTAGGAGATACGCAGTATTTT,CASSIVQRGVGDTQYF
TRBD1,TRBJ2-6,TRBV15,-,TGTGCCACCAGCAGAGGCCGAGGACAGGGGGCTTTATCTGGGGCCAACGTCCTGACTTTC,CATSRGRGQGALSGANVLTF
-,TRBJ2-2,TRBV19,-,TGTGCCAGTAGTGGGCCGGCAACTTCGAACACCGGGGAGCTGTTTTTT,CASSGPATSNTGELFF
TRBD2,TRBJ2-1,TRBV5-1,-,TGCGCCAGCAGCTTGAGCCCCGGGACTAGCCACAATGAGCAGTTCTTC,CASSLSPGTSHNEQFF
-,TRBJ2-1,TRBV19,once,TGTGCCAGTACCCCGGGGAAGGGTACAGCGAAAGCCTACAATGAGCAGTTCTTC,CASTPGKGTAKAYNEQFF
TRBD1,TRBJ1-2,TRBV27,few,TGTGCCAGCAGTAAGACAGGGAAAGGCTACACCTTC,CASSKTGKGYTF
TRBD1,TRBJ1-1,TRBV5-1,-,TGCGCCAGCAGCACACAGGGGGCGGGCACTGAAGCTTTCTTT,CASSTQGAGTEAFF
-,TRBJ2-1,TRBV7-8,-,TGTGCCAGCAGCTTTGGAGGGAGCAGTGAGCAGTTCTTC,CASSFGGSSEQFF
-,TRBJ2-3,TRBV5-1,-,TGCGCCAGCAGCTCCAGTACCTCAGATACGCAGTATTTT,CASSSSTSDTQYF
TRBD1,TRBJ2-2,TRBV19,once,TGTGCCAGTAGCAGGGACAGGGGCACCGGGGAGCTGTTTTTT,CASSRDRGTGELFF
TRBD1,TRBJ1-1,TRBV12-3/TRBV12-4,-,TGTGCCAGCATTAGCCTGGGACAGCCCAAAGCTTTCTTT,CASISLGQPKAFF
-,TRBJ1-2,TRBV19,-,TGTGCCAGTAGAGACAGGCGAGCTAACTATGGCTACACCTTC,CASRDRRANYGYTF
TRBD1,TRBJ1-2,TRBV2,-,TGTGCCAGCAGTAGCCAGATCCCTCGACAGGGCTCTGGCTACACCTTC,CASSSQIPRQGSGYTF
-,TRBJ1-2,TRBV29-1,-,TGCAGCGTTGAAAATAACGGCTATGGCTACACCTTC,CSVENNGYGYTF
TRBD2,TRBJ2-1,TRBV2,-,TGTGCCAGCAGTGGTCAAGCGGGGGGGATCAATGAGCAGTTCTTC,CASSGQAGGINEQFF
-,TRBJ2-3,TRBV28,-,TGTGCCAGCGGAGCAGATACGCAGTATTTT,CASGADTQYF
TRBD1,TRBJ2-2,TRBV7-2,few,TGTGCCAGCAGCTCGGGGACAGGGACCCTTCGGCCCGGGGAGCTGTTTTTT,CASSSGTGTLRPGELFF
-,TRBJ2-7,TRBV4-1,-,TGCGCCAGCAGCCAAGAAAGGACTGGGGGCATATACGAGCAGTACTTC,CASSQERTGGIYEQYF
-,TRBJ2-1,TRBV20-1,-,TGCAGTGCTATACCGAGAAATGAGCAGTTCTTC,CSAIPRNEQFF
TRBD1,TRBJ2-7,TRBV10-2,-,TGCGCCAGCAGGTCCGGGACAGGGGCCTACGAGCAGTACTTC,CASRSGTGAYEQYF
TRBD1,TRBJ2-1,TRBV24-1,-,TGTGCCACCAGTGATAAAACAACAGGGGGGAAGGGCAATGAGCAGTTCTTC,CATSDKTTGGKGNEQFF
TRBD2,TRBJ2-1,TRBV2,-,TGTGCCAGCAGGGGACTAGCTGCTGAGCAGTTCTTC,CASRGLAAEQFF
TRBD2,TRBJ2-3,TRBV24-1,-,TGTGCCACCAGTGTCAATCTGGGACTAGCGGGGGAGGCAGATACGCAGTATTTT,CATSVNLGLAGEADTQYF
TRBD1,TRBJ1-1,TRBV7-9,few,TGTGCCAGCAGCTTAATGAGAGGGGGCGCTGAAGCTTTCTTT,CASSLMRGGAEAFF
TRBD1,TRBJ1-6,TRBV14,-,TGTGCCAGCAGCGACGGACAGGGTCGACTCAATTCACCCCTCCACTTT,CASSDGQGRLNSPLHF
TRBD1,TRBJ1-2,TRBV28,few,TGTGCCAGCAGTTTAACAGGGACAGGGCACTATGGCTACACCTTC,CASSLTGTGHYGYTF
-,TRBJ1-1,TRBV10-2,-,TGCGCCAGCAGTCTACCCGGACAGAGTGAAGCTTTCTTT,CASSLPGQSEAFF
TRBD2,TRBJ2-1,TRBV7-9,once,TGTGCCAGCAGCCCGGGACTAGCGGGTCATACCGTCTCCTACAATGAGCAGTTCTTC,CASSPGLAGHTVSYNEQFF
-,TRBJ1-5,TRBV4-2,-,TGTGCCAGCAGCCCCAGTCTGGGGGGGAGCAATCAGCCCCAGCATTTT,CASSPSLGGSNQPQHF
TRBD2,TRBJ2-5,TRBV12-3/TRBV12-4,-,TGTGCCAGCAGTCCTGGCCTAGCGGTGACCCAGTACTTC,CASSPGLAVTQYF
-,TRBJ2-7,TRBV15,-,TGTGCCACCAGCAGAGAACAGGCCCGAGACGAGCAGTACTTC,CATSREQARDEQYF
TRBD1,TRBJ2-2,TRBV9,-,TGTGCCAGCAGCGCCAACAGGGGGCCCACCGGGGAGCTGTTTTTT,CASSANRGPTGELFF
-,TRBJ1-1,TRBV10-3,-,TGTGCCATCAGTGAAAGAGAGACTGAAGCTTTCTTT,CAISERETEAFF
TRBD1,TRBJ2-7,TRBV6-5,-,TGTGCCAGCAGTTACACTGGGACAGGGACTTCTACGAGCAAGTACTTC,CASSYTGTGTSTSKYF
TRBD2,TRBJ2-3,TRBV24-1,-,TGTGCCACCAGTGACGGTAGCGGGGGCACAGATACGCAGTATTTT,CATSDGSGGTDTQYF
TRBD1,TRBJ2-3,TRBV6-1,-,TGTGCCAGCAGTGATCCGTACGACAGGGGTGTCACAGATACGCAGTATTTT,CASSDPYDRGVTDTQYF
-,TRBJ2-7,TRBV19,-,TGTGCCAGTAGTCCCCGCGGGGCTCCCTACGAGCAGTACTTC,CASSPRGAPYEQYF
-,TRBJ1-4,TRBV7-2,-,TGTGCCAGCAGCGCACAGGGTTTGACTAATGAAAAACTGTTTTTT,CASSAQGLTNEKLFF
-,TRBJ2-3,TRBV6-5,-,TGTGCCAGCAGTTACTCCGGGGGGCCGCTCACAGATACGCAGTATTTT,CASSYSGGPLTDTQYF
-,TRBJ1-5,TRBV19,-,TGTGCCAGTAGTAACCGACTCGACAGTTCCGATATACATCAGCCCCAGCATTTT,CASSNRLDSSDIHQPQHF
-,TRBJ2-7,TRBV25-1,-,TGTGCCAGCAGATACTTGAATTCCTACGAGCAGTACTTC,CASRYLNSYEQYF
-,TRBJ2-3,TRBV7-8,-,TGTGCCAGCAGCCCGGACAGAACAGATACGCAGTATTTT,CASSPDRTDTQYF
TRBD1,TRBJ2-2,TRBV30,-,TGTGCCTGGAGTTTTCCCGACAGGGGGGGCACCGGGGAGCTGTTTTTT,CAWSFPDRGGTGELFF
TRBD2,TRBJ2-1,TRBV6-4,once,TGTGCCAGCAGTGACTCCCCACTAGCGGGGAGCTACAATGAGCAGTTCTTC,CASSDSPLAGSYNEQFF
TRBD2,TRBJ2-3,TRBV19,-,TGTGCCAGTAGTATAGATCCCAGCGGGGGGGTCACAGATACGCAGTATTTT,CASSIDPSGGVTDTQYF
TRBD1,TRBJ2-7,TRBV2,-,TGTGCCATCGAAGTACCGGGACAGGGTTACGAGCAGTACTTC,CAIEVPGQGYEQYF
TRBD1,TRBJ1-2,TRBV6-1,-,TGTGCCAGCAGTGATTCCTGGGGGACAGGTGGCTACACCTTC,CASSDSWGTGGYTF
-,TRBJ2-1,TRBV9,-,TGTGCCAGCAGCGTAGTTAACAATGAGCAGTTCTTC,CASSVVNNEQFF
-,TRBJ1-1,TRBV30,-,TGTGCCTGGAAAAGGACAGACGTGAACACTGAAGCTTTCTTT,CAWKRTDVNTEAFF
TRBD2,TRBJ2-1,TRBV6-5,-,TGTGCCAGCAGTTACTCGCGGGGGGACTACAATGAGCAGTTCTTC,CASSYSRGDYNEQFF
-,TRBJ2-3,TRBV2,many,TGTGCCAGCAGTGGTAGGGGGAGTTCTACAGATACGCAGTATTTT,CASSGRGSSTDTQYF
TRBD2,TRBJ2-1,TRBV7-9,-,TGTGCCAGCAGCCCACGGGGGGGCAATTACAATGAGCAGTTCTTC,CASSPRGGNYNEQFF
-,TRBJ2-5,TRBV28,-,TGTGCCAGCAGTTCCCCACGAGACTCGGCCAAAGAGACCCAGTACTTC,CASSSPRDSAKETQYF